The 17 T cell receptor beta chains in this list originate from one sample, sequenced in a study of blood T cell repertoires in COVID-19. Profiled with immunoSEQ multiplex PCR; TCRdb holds only in-frame clones, not every one. The table shows nearly 350,000 clones, with 88% occurring only once. Source material: peripheral blood. The origin of the receptors is a woman aged 70-85 years with COVID-19, enrolled during active disease.

This chain links TRBV5-1 with TRBJ2-1; tentatively, D is TRBD2 (6 bases). The germline CDR1 and CDR2 sequences are SGHRS and YFSETQ. The CDR3 totals 14 residues. Trimming took off 4 bases at V and 7 bases at J, with 15 bases between the two ends. The CDR3 DNA sequence: TGCGCCAGCAGCCTGGAGGGTGGGGGGAATGAGCAGTTCTTC. Amino acids: CASSLEGGGNEQFF. Complete variable domain (other parts from reference TRBV5-1 and TRBJ2-1): KAGVTQTPRYLIKTRGQQVTLSCSPISGHRSVSWYQQTPGQGLQFLFEYFSETQRNKGNFPGRFSGRQFSNSRSEMNVSTLELGDSALYLCASSLEGGGNEQFFGPGTRLTVL.

This chain connects TRBV5-1 to TRBJ2-1; 13 nucleotides agree with TRBD2. This CDR3 contains 15 residues. The junction had 7 bases not matched to a gene; V was cut back by 5 bases and J by 8 bases. The V gene's germline CDR1 is SGHRS and CDR2 YFSETQ. The DNA of the CDR3 is TGCGCCAGCAGTCTTACTAGCGGGGGGGAGTATGAGCAGTTCTTC. It encodes CASSLTSGGEYEQFF.

The genes are TRBV13 and TRBJ2-5, with 7 bases that match TRBD1. V dropped 5 bases and J dropped 2; count of bases not matched to a gene: 8. The germline V gene has CDR1 PRHDT and CDR2 FYEKMQ (reference sequence). This CDR3 has 15 amino acids. CDR3 nucleotides: TGTGCCAGCAGCATAGTAGGGGGCAGACAAGAGACCCAGTACTTC. Encoded protein: CASSIVGGRQETQYF.

Here the CDR3 reads CASSLDTFDTEAFF. Here the CDR3 DNA reads TGTGCCAGCAGCTTAGACACATTTGACACTGAAGCTTTCTTT. The rearrangement uses TRBV11-1 and TRBJ1-1, with unresolved D. The length of the CDR3 is 14 residues. Looked up from germline, CDR1 is SGHAT and CDR2 is FQDESV (reference sequence). Trimming took off 1 base at V and 3 bases at J, with 9 bases between the two ends. Variable domain in full (rest from reference TRBV11-1 and TRBJ1-1): EAEVAQSPRYKITEKSQAVAFWCDPISGHATLYWYRQILGQGPELLVQFQDESVVDDSQLPKDRFSAERLKGVDSTLKIQPAELGDSAMYLCASSLDTFDTEAFFGQGTRLTVV.

This clone was seen only a few times. The V call is TRBV2, the J call TRBJ2-5; TRBD2 matches at 9 bases. Germline V gene sequence: CDR1 SNHLY, CDR2 FYNNEI. Germline trimming cut 4 bases from V and 2 bases from J; bases unmatched to any gene: 5. The CDR3 contains 15 residues. The CDR3: CASSVPSGEQETQYF. CDR3 sequence (DNA): TGTGCCAGCAGTGTTCCTAGCGGGGAACAAGAGACCCAGTACTTC.

This clone was counted between two and nine times. V usage is TRBV19 and J usage is TRBJ1-4; 9 nucleotides agree with TRBD1. V was pared by 6 bases and J by 7 bases, with 9 bases of the junction left unmatched. Germline CDR1 reads LNHDA; CDR2 reads SQIVND (reference sequence). The CDR3 contains 15 residues. CDR3 amino acids: CASRDRDRDSEKLFF. The CDR3 nucleotides read TGTGCCAGTAGGGACCGGGACAGGGATTCTGAAAAACTGTTTTTT.

The chain recombines TRBV24-1 with TRBJ2-7; 8 nucleotides align to TRBD1. The V segment lost 9 bases and the J segment 7 bases; nucleotides outside the gene matches: 7. From germline, CDR1 is KGHDR and CDR2 SFDVKD. This CDR3 spans 12 amino acids. CDR3 residues: CATDQGASEQYF. In DNA form, the CDR3 reads TGTGCCACCGACCAGGGGGCCAGTGAGCAGTACTTC.

The gene calls are TRBV5-8 and TRBJ2-3; TRBD1 matches at 10 bases. The CDR3 extends over 15 amino acids. Trimming took 3 bases from V and 4 from J; bases not matched to a gene: 5. CDR1 SGHTS and CDR2 YDEGEE come from the germline V gene. In DNA, the CDR3 is TGTGCCAGCAGCTACCGGGACAGGGGATCAGATACGCAGTATTTT. This codes for CASSYRDRGSDTQYF.

The V gene is TRBV5-5, the J gene TRBJ1-5, with TRBD1 as a possible D gene (6 bases). Looked up from germline, CDR1 is SGHKS and CDR2 is YYEKEE (reference sequence). The CDR3 spans 15 residues. Trimming pared 5 bases from V and 1 base from J, leaving 13 bases between. CDR3 bases: TGTGCCAGCAGTGACACAGGGTTGAGCAATCAGCCCCAGCATTTT. It codes for CASSDTGLSNQPQHF. Together with reference TRBV5-5 and TRBJ1-5, the CDR3 gives the full variable domain: DAGVTQSPTHLIKTRGQQVTLRCSPISGHKSVSWYQQVLGQGPQFIFQYYEKEERGRGNFPDRFSARQFPNYSSELNVNALLLGDSALYLCASSDTGLSNQPQHFGDGTRLSIL.

The V call is TRBV30, the J call TRBJ1-1; D ambiguous. The CDR3 spans 13 residues. CDR1 is GTSNPN, CDR2 SVGIG, per germline (reference sequence). V lost 1 base and J lost 1, with 7 bases in between. CDR3: CAWSDSSNTEAFF. CDR3 nucleotides: TGTGCCTGGAGTGACAGTTCGAACACTGAAGCTTTCTTT.

J is TRBJ1-1 and V is TRBV19, with 7 bases that match TRBD1. The V gene's germline CDR1 is LNHDA and CDR2 SQIVND (reference sequence). Trimming removed 4 bases from V and 6 bases from J; junction bases left unmatched: 8. The CDR3 consists of 14 residues. Written as DNA, the CDR3 is TGTGCCAGTAGTAACTCCCTTACAGGGGCTGAAGCTTTCTTT. Protein: CASSNSLTGAEAFF.

The chain is built from TRBV2 and TRBJ1-5; D not resolved. Germline V gene sequence: CDR1 SNHLY, CDR2 FYNNEI. This CDR3 has 14 amino acids. V lost 1 base and J lost 9, with 13 bases in between. The CDR3 here is CASSEEEGRRPQHF. The CDR3 DNA follows: TGTGCCAGCAGTGAAGAAGAGGGAAGGAGGCCCCAGCATTTT. The entire variable domain, with the rest obtained from reference TRBV2 and TRBJ1-5, is as follows: EPEVTQTPSHQVTQMGQEVILRCVPISNHLYFYWYRQILGQKVEFLVSFYNNEISEKSEIFDDQFSVERPDGSNFTLKIRSTKLEDSAMYFCASSEEEGRRPQHFGDGTRLSIL.

This rearrangement joins TRBV23-1 to TRBJ2-7; 7 bases align to TRBD1. TRBV23-1 has ORF status, its function being uncertain. The J segment lost 7 bases and the V segment lost 7 bases, leaving 13 bases of the junction unmatched. CDR3 length equals 14 residues. In DNA, the CDR3 is TGCGCCAGCAATCCAGGGGGTTGCGGCACGGAGCAGTACTTC. The encoded protein is CASNPGGCGTEQYF.

V gene TRBV5-5 combines with J gene TRBJ2-1, with 9 bases fitting TRBD2. CDR1 SGHKS and CDR2 YYEKEE come from the germline V gene (reference sequence). With 2 bases clipped from V and 0 bases from J, the junction kept 3 bases outside the gene matches. The CDR3 is 16 amino acids. DNA for the CDR3: TGTGCCAGCAGCTTCCTAGCGGGGACCTCCTACAATGAGCAGTTCTTC. Residues: CASSFLAGTSYNEQFF.

This rearrangement joins TRBV6-1 to TRBJ1-1, with D tentatively TRBD1 (5 bases). The germline CDR1 and CDR2 sequences are MNHNS and SASEGT. The CDR3 is 15 residues long. The V and J ends lost 5 bases and 0 bases respectively, with 13 bases between them. The CDR3 sequence: CASSPTDRLNTEAFF. The CDR3 DNA is TGTGCCAGCAGTCCTACAGACAGACTGAACACTGAAGCTTTCTTT.

The genes are TRBV9 and TRBJ2-7; TRBD1 agrees at 9 bases. Germline assignment: CDR1 SGDLS and CDR2 YYNGEE. This CDR3 has 15 amino acids. Unmatched junction bases numbered 1, after V lost 0 bases and J lost 0 bases. The CDR3 DNA sequence: TGTGCCAGCAGCGTAGGGACAGGGGTCTCCTACGAGCAGTACTTC. Its protein is CASSVGTGVSYEQYF.

This clone occurred once. V gene TRBV7-2 combines with J gene TRBJ1-2; possible D gene TRBD1, 6 bases. V shed 5 bases and J shed 4 bases, with 17 bases lying between them. The CDR3 is 15 amino acids. CDR1 is SGHTA and CDR2 is FQGNSA in the germline V gene. CDR3 in amino acids: CASSPREGVVYGYTF. The CDR3 DNA sequence: TGTGCCAGCAGCCCTCGGGAGGGGGTTGTCTATGGCTACACCTTC.